One sample yielded the 18 T cell receptor beta chains listed below, sequenced in a study of beta chain features in type 1 diabetes. The investigators reverse transcribed all of the isolated RNA, so they sequenced expressed TCRB transcripts. Clones were sequenced by immunoSEQ multiplex PCR, and TCRdb holds only the in-frame ones, with some missing. The sample carries under 450,000 clones, less than 15% recorded once. The material sequenced was naive CD4+ T cells from blood. Source of these receptors: a woman in her late teens or twenties in good health.

This clone was found a few times. The J gene is TRBJ2-5, the V gene TRBV5-1, with 7 positions matching TRBD2. The V segment lost 4 bases and the J segment 5 bases; nucleotides outside the gene matches: 14. The CDR3 loop spans 16 amino acids. Looked up from germline, CDR1 is SGHRS and CDR2 is YFSETQ. CDR3 sequence reads: CASSLDPGRMAETQYF. CDR3 DNA: TGCGCCAGCAGCCTGGACCCCGGGAGGATGGCGGAGACCCAGTACTTC.

The rearrangement links TRBV5-1 to TRBJ1-1; possibly TRBD1 for D (6 bases). Germline CDR1 and CDR2: SGHRS and YFSETQ. Trimming cost V 2 bases and J 1 base, with 9 bases left between them. This CDR3 has 14 amino acids. CDR3 protein: CASSFSTGNTEAFF. For the CDR3, the DNA is TGCGCCAGCAGCTTTTCGACAGGGAACACTGAAGCTTTCTTT.

The genes are TRBV29-1 and TRBJ1-1; D is perhaps TRBD1 (6 bases). Germline lookup yields CDR1 SQVTM and CDR2 ANQGSEA. The CDR3 runs to 13 residues. With 6 bases removed from V and 5 bases from J, the gap between germline ends came to 16 bases. The CDR3 DNA reads TGCAGCGTAGGACAGTTTGGGGAAACTGAAGCTTTCTTT. This translates into CSVGQFGETEAFF.

This clone has only a few counts. The chain is built from TRBV18 and TRBJ2-5; TRBD2 matches at 8 bases. V lost 1 base to trimming and J lost 2 bases; unmatched junction nucleotides: 9. Looked up from germline, CDR1 is KGHSH and CDR2 is LQKENI. The CDR3 is made up of 17 amino acids. The CDR3 region is CASSPRSIAGRQETQYF. The CDR3 DNA is TGTGCCAGCTCACCACGAAGCATAGCGGGGCGACAAGAGACCCAGTACTTC.

V is TRBV7-2 and J is TRBJ1-1, with D uncertain. V was shortened by 5 bases and J by 3 bases, with 22 bases between the two germline ends. Germline V CDR1 and CDR2: SGHTA, FQGNSA. The CDR3 contains 17 residues. The CDR3 reads CASSPRSLRSRDTEAFF. The CDR3 DNA sequence: TGTGCCAGCAGCCCGAGGTCCCTCCGGTCCCGAGACACTGAAGCTTTCTTT.

This clone has a handful of counts. The genes are TRBV5-1 and TRBJ2-7; D ambiguous. The CDR3 covers 13 residues. Trimming removed 5 bases from V and 0 bases from J, with 9 bases in between. Germline CDR1 reads SGHRS; CDR2 reads YFSETQ. In nucleotides, the CDR3 is TGCGCCAGCAGAGTACAGAGCTCCTACGAGCAGTACTTC. This translates into CASRVQSSYEQYF.

The J gene is TRBJ2-7, the V gene TRBV30; weak D call: TRBD2 (5 bases). The V gene's germline CDR1 is GTSNPN and CDR2 SVGIG (reference sequence). The V and J ends lost 4 bases and 3 bases respectively, with 10 bases between them. The length of the CDR3 is 12 residues. This CDR3 reads CAWTNGNYEQYF. The CDR3 nucleotides are TGTGCCTGGACCAACGGGAACTACGAGCAGTACTTC.

J is TRBJ1-2 and V is TRBV9; maybe TRBD1 (5 bases). CDR1 and CDR2 from the germline V gene are SGDLS and YYNGEE. CDR3 length equals 18 residues. The V end lost 0 bases, the J end lost 5 bases, and 23 bases lay between the germline ends. CDR3 DNA sequence: TGTGCCAGCAGCGTAGCCCCGGGGGGAGGGACGGGGCAGTATGGCTACACCTTC. It is translated as CASSVAPGGGTGQYGYTF.

This clone was counted a few times. This chain links TRBV7-8 with TRBJ1-1; 11 bases map to TRBD1. Germline V lookup: CDR1 SGHVS, CDR2 FQNEAQ. The ends lost 6 bases at V and 4 bases at J; junction bases unmatched: 10. This CDR3 has 16 residues. The CDR3 bases are TGTGCCAGCAGGACTCGGACAGGGGGCAGTAGCACTGAAGCTTTCTTT. Its translation is CASRTRTGGSSTEAFF. Supplemented by reference TRBV7-8 and TRBJ1-1, the full variable domain reads GAGVSQSPRYKVAKRGQDVALRCDPISGHVSLFWYQQALGQGPEFLTYFQNEAQLDKSGLPSDRFFAERPEGSVSTLKIQRTQQEDSAVYLCASRTRTGGSSTEAFFGQGTRLTVV.

The CDR3 sequence is CASSDSTSRNEQFF. CDR3 nucleotides: TGTGCCAGCAGTGACTCGACTAGCAGGAATGAGCAGTTCTTC. The V gene is TRBV6-4, the J gene TRBJ2-1; 7 nucleotides agree with TRBD2. CDR1 is MRHNA and CDR2 is SNTAGT in the germline V gene. The CDR3 covers 14 residues. Germline trimming cut 0 bases from V and 7 bases from J; bases unmatched to any gene: 3.

This clone was recorded a few times. The sample contains more than one DNA sequence encoding this CDR3. Here the CDR3 reads CAWSATGNQPQHF. The CDR3, as DNA: TGTGCCTGGAGTGCCACAGGGAATCAGCCCCAGCATTTT. This rearrangement joins TRBV30 to TRBJ1-5, with D possibly being TRBD1 (6 bases). Trimming took off 1 base at V and 4 bases at J, with 8 bases between the two ends. The CDR3 consists of 13 residues. Germline loops: CDR1 GTSNPN, CDR2 SVGIG (reference sequence).

A few counts support this clone. The rearrangement uses TRBV30 and TRBJ2-3; TRBD2 aligns across 10 bases. CDR3 length: 16 residues. V trimming: 3 bases; J trimming: 3 bases; junction bases outside the gene matches: 9. The germline V gene encodes CDR1 GTSNPN and CDR2 SVGIG (reference sequence). The chain's CDR3 is CAWRRPSGRTTDTQYF. The DNA for the CDR3 is TGTGCCTGGAGACGTCCTAGCGGGAGAACAACAGATACGCAGTATTTT.

This chain connects TRBV23-1 to TRBJ1-1; 10 bases fit TRBD1. TRBV23-1 is flagged as an ORF with uncertain function. V trimming: 3 bases; J trimming: 3 bases; junction bases outside the gene matches: 13. This CDR3 comprises 18 residues. The CDR3 DNA sequence: TGCGCCAGCAGTCAGTGCGGGACAGGGGAAGGGGCGGACACTGAAGCTTTCTTT. Translated, it gives CASSQCGTGEGADTEAFF.

This clone appeared a few times. The V gene is TRBV30, the J gene TRBJ1-2; tentatively, D is TRBD1 (6 bases). Germline V CDR1 and CDR2: GTSNPN, SVGIG (reference sequence). The CDR3 is 12 residues long. V was cut by 2 bases and J by 8 bases, with 12 bases left in between. Here the CDR3 reads CAWSFTGKGYTF. The CDR3, as DNA: TGTGCCTGGAGTTTTACAGGGAAAGGCTACACCTTC.

In this sample, this clone turned up a few times. This rearrangement joins TRBV2 to TRBJ2-7; a possible D gene is TRBD2 (5 bases). V dropped 6 bases and J dropped 2 bases, with 11 bases sitting between them. The CDR3 is 13 amino acids. Germline CDR1 is SNHLY and CDR2 is FYNNEI. For the CDR3, the DNA is TGTGCCAGCAGGGGTGACGGGGCCTACGAGCAGTACTTC. It codes for CASRGDGAYEQYF.

This clone occurred a few times. J is TRBJ2-5 and V is TRBV14; possible D gene TRBD2, 6 bases. V dropped 2 bases and J dropped 2 bases, with 12 bases sitting between them. The CDR3 contains 15 residues. Germline V gene sequence: CDR1 SGHDN, CDR2 FVKESK. The CDR3 loop reads CASSQIRGKQETQYF. CDR3 nucleotides: TGTGCCAGCAGCCAAATTCGCGGGAAGCAAGAGACCCAGTACTTC.

In nucleotides, the CDR3 is TGTGCCAGCAGTGAACCCGGGACAGGGAGCACCGGGGAGCTGTTTTTT. Protein product: CASSEPGTGSTGELFF. The rearrangement links TRBV25-1 to TRBJ2-2, with 9 bases aligning to TRBD1. The CDR3 extends over 16 amino acids. Germline lookup yields CDR1 MGHDK and CDR2 SYGVNS. V lost 2 bases, J lost 4 bases, and 5 bases stayed unmatched.

Only a few counts were recorded for this clone. Other DNA sequences of this sample code for an identical CDR3. The rearrangement joins TRBV29-1 to TRBJ2-7; D is unclear. The CDR3 runs 11 residues. Trimming took 4 bases from V and 3 from J, leaving 7 bases between them. Germline CDR1 SQVTM, CDR2 ANQGSEA. This CDR3 reads CSVGSGYEQYF. The CDR3 DNA is TGCAGCGTTGGTTCGGGCTACGAGCAGTACTTC.